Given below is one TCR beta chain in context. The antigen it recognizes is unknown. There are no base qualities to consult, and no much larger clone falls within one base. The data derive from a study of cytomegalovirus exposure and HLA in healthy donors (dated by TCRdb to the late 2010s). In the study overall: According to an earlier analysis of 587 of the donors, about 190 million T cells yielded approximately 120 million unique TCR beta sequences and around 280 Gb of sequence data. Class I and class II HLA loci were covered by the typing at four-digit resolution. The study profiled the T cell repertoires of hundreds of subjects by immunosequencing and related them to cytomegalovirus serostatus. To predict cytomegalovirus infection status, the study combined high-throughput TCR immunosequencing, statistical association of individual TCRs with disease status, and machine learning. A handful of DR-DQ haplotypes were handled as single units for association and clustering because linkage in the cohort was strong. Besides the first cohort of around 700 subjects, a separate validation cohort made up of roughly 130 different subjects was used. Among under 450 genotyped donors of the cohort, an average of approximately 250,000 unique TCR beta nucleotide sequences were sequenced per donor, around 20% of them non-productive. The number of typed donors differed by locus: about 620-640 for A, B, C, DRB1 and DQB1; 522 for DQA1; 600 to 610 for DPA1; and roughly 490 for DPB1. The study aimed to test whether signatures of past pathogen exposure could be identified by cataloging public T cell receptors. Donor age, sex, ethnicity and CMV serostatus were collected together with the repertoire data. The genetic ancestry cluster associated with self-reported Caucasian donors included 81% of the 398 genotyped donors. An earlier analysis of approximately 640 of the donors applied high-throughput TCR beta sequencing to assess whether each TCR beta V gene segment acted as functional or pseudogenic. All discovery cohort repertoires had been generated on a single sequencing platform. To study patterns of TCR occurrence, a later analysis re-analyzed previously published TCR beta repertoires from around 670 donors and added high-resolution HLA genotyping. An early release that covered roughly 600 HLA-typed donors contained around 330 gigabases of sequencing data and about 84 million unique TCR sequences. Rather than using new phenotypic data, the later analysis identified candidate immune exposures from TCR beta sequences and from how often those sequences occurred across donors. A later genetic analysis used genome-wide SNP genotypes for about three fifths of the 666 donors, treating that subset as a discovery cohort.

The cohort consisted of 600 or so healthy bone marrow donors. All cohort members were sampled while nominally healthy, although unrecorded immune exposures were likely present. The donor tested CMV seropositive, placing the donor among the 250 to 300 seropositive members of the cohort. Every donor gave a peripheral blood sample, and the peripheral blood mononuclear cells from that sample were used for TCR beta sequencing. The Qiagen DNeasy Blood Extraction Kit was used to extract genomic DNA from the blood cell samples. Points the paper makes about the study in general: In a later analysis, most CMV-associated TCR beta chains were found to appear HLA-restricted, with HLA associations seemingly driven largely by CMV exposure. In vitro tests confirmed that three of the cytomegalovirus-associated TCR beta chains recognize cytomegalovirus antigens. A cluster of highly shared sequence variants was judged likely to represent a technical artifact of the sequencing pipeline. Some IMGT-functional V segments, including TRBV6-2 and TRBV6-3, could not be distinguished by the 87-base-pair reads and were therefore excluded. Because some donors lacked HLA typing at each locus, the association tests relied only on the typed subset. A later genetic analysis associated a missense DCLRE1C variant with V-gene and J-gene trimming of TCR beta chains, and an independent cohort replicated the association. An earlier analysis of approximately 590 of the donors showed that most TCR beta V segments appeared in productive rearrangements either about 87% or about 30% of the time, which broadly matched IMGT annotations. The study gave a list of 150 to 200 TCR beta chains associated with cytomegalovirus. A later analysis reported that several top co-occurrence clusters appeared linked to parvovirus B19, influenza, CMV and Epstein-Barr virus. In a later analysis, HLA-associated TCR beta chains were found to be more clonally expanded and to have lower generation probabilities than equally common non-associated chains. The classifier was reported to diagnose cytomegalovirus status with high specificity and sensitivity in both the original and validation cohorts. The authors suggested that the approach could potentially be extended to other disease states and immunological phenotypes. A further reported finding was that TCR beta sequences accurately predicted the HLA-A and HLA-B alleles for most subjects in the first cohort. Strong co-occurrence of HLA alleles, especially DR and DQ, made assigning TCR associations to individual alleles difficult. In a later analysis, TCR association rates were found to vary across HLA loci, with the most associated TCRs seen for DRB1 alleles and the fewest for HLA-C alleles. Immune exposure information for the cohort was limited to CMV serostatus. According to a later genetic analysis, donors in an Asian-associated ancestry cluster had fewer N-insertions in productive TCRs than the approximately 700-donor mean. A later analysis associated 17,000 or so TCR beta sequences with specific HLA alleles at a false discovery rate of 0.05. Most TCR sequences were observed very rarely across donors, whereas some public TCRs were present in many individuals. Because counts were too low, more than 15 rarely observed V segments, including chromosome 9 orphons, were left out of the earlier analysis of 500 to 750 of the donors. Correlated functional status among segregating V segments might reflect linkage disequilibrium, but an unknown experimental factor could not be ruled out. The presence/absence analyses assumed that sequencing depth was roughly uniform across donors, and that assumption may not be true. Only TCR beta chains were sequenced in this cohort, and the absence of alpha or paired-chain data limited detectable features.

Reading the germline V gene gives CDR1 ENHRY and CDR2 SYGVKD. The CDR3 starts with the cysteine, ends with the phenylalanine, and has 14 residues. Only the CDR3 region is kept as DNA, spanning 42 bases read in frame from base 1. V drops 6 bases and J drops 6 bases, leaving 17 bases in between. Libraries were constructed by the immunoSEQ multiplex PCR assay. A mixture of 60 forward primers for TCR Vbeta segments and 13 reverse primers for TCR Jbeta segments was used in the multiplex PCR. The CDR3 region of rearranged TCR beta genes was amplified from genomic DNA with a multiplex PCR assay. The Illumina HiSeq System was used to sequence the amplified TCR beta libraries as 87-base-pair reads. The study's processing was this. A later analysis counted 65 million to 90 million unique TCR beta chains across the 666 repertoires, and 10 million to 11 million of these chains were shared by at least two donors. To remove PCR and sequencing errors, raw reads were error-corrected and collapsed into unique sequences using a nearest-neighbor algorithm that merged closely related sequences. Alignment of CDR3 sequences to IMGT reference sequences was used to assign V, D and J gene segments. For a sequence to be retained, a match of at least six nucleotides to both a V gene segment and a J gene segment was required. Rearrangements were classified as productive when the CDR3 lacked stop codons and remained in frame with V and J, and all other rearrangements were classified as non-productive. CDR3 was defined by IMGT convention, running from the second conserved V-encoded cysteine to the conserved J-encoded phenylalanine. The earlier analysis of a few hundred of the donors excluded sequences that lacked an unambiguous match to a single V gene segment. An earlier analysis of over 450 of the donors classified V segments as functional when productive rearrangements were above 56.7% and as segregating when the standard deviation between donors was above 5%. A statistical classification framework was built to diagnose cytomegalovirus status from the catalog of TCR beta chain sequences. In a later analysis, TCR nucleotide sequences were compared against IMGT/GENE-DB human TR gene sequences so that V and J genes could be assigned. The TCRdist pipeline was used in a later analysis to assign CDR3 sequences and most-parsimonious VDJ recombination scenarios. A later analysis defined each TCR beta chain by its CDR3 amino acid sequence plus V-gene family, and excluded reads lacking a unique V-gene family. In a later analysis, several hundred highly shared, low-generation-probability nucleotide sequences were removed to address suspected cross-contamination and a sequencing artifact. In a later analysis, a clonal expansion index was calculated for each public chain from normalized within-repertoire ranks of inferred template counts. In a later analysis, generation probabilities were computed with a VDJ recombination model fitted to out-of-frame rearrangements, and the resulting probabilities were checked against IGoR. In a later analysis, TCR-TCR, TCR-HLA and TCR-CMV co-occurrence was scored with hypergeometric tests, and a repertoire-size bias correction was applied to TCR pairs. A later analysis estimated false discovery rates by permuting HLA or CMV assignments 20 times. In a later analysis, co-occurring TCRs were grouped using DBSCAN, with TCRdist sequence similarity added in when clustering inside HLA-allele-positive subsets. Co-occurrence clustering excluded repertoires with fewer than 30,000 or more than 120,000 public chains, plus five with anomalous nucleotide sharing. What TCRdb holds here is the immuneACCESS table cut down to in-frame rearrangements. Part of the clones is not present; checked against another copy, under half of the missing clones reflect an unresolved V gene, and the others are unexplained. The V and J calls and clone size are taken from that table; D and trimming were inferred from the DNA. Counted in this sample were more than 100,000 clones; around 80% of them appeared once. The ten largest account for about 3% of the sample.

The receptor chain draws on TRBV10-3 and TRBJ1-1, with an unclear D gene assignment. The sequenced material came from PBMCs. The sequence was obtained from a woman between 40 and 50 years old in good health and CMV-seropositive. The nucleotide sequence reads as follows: TGTGCCATCAGATCGCCAGCGTGGGTCGCTGAAGCTTTCTTT. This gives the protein CAIRSPAWVAEAFF.